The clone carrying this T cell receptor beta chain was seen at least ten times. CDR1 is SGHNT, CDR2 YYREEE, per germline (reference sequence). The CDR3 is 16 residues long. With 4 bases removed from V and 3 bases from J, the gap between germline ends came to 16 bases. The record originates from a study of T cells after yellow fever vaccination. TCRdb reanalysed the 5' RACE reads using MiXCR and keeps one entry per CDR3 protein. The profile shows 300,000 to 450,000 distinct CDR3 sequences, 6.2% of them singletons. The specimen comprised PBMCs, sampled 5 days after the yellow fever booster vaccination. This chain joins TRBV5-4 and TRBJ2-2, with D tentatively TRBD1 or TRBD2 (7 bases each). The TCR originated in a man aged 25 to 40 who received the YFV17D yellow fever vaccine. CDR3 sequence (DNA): TGTGCCAGCAGCCGAGGGGGCGGGAGTCACACCGGGGAGCTGTTTTTT. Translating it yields CASSRGGGSHTGELFF.